This entry is about one T cell receptor beta chain. The antigen is undetermined. CDR1 and CDR2 from the germline V gene are MNHEY and SMNVEV (reference sequence). The CDR3 runs to 14 residues. Trimming took 3 bases from V and 9 from J, leaving 15 bases between them. cDNA libraries of TCR beta carried unique molecular identifiers. TCRdb passed the PCR reads through MiXCR, listing each CDR3 protein once. The sample gives 700,000 to 800,000 distinct CDR3 sequences, roughly 27% of which show up once; under 0.7% is in the top ten. The sample comes from a study of post-analysis software for immune sequencing data. Study conclusions and caveats: Normalized Chao1 diversity in multiple sclerosis patients fell significantly below that of controls. A few TRBV segments were significantly more frequent in patients than in controls. TRBV5-6, TRBV5-1 and TRBV20-1 were among these segments.

The gene calls are TRBV27 and TRBJ2-4; possible D gene TRBD1, 6 bases. The sequence derives from a girl between 10 and 17 years old with multiple sclerosis. Sequencing was performed on blood. The CDR3 region is CASSLSGEYSIQYF. CDR3 coding DNA: TGTGCCAGCAGTTTGTCAGGGGAATACTCCATTCAGTACTTC.